What follows are 6 T cell receptor beta chains derived from one specimen sequenced in a study of T cell responses to AZD1222 COVID-19 vaccine. Method: immunoSEQ multiplex PCR; TCRdb's copy keeps in-frame clones and lacks some. The sample lists 95,000 to 150,000 clones; about 93% were seen once. The material was peripheral blood, obtained 28 days after the second AZD1222 dose. The receptors here all came from an adult who received the AZD1222 COVID-19 vaccine.

This chain connects TRBV5-1 to TRBJ1-2; D is possibly TRBD1 (5 bases). Germline CDR1 is SGHRS and CDR2 is YFSETQ. V dropped 0 bases and J dropped 7 bases, with 16 bases sitting between them. CDR3 length equals 15 residues. CDR3 sequence (DNA): TGCGCCAGCAGCTTGGGGCAGGGAACGGGTGGTGGCTACACCTTC. Translation gives CASSLGQGTGGGYTF.

The rearrangement links TRBV9 to TRBJ1-4, with D maybe TRBD1 (5 bases). The germline CDR1 and CDR2 sequences are SGDLS and YYNGEE. Trimming cost V 3 bases and J 6 bases, with 9 bases left between them. The CDR3 is 13 amino acids. The CDR3 region has the DNA TGTGCCAGCAGCGCGGGGACCGATGAAAAACTGTTTTTT. Encoded protein: CASSAGTDEKLFF.

The chain employs TRBV6-5 and TRBJ1-1; D not resolved. Trimming took 6 bases from V and 1 from J, leaving 15 bases between them. CDR3 size: 15 residues. Germline V gene data show CDR1 as MNHEY and CDR2 as SVGAGI. The CDR3 bases are TGTGCCAGCAGCCCGTCGACGGTGGCGAACACTGAAGCTTTCTTT. Its protein product is CASSPSTVANTEAFF.

This sequence joins TRBV6-6 and TRBJ2-7, with D perhaps matching TRBD1 (5 bases). Germline assignment: CDR1 MNHNY and CDR2 SVGAGI (reference sequence). The CDR3 loop spans 12 amino acids. V lost 5 bases and J 3 bases, leaving 8 bases between the germline ends. The CDR3 region is CASSRTFYEQYF. The CDR3 DNA sequence: TGTGCCAGCAGTCGGACATTCTACGAGCAGTACTTC.

The chain uses TRBV12-3 or TRBV12-4 and TRBJ2-1; D ambiguous. The V gene lost 6 bases and the J gene lost 12 bases, with 15 bases spanning the gap. This CDR3 has 12 residues. The CDR3 DNA sequence: TGTGCCAGCAGCCCGATATCGCTAGGGCAGTTCTTC. This codes for CASSPISLGQFF.

The CDR3 nucleotides read TGTGCCAGTAGGACTCAGGGTCCTGGAAACACCATATATTTT. It translates to CASRTQGPGNTIYF. This chain uses TRBV19 with TRBJ1-3, with D possibly TRBD1 on 5 matching bases. Looked up from germline, CDR1 is LNHDA and CDR2 is SQIVND (reference sequence). The CDR3 is 14 amino acids. Trimming pared 6 bases from V and 2 bases from J, leaving 11 bases between. The whole variable domain, filled in from reference TRBV19 and TRBJ1-3, reads DGGITQSPKYLFRKEGQNVTLSCEQNLNHDAMYWYRQDPGQGLRLIYYSQIVNDFQKGDIAEGYSVSREKKESFPLTVTSAQKNPTAFYLCASRTQGPGNTIYFGEGSWLTVV.